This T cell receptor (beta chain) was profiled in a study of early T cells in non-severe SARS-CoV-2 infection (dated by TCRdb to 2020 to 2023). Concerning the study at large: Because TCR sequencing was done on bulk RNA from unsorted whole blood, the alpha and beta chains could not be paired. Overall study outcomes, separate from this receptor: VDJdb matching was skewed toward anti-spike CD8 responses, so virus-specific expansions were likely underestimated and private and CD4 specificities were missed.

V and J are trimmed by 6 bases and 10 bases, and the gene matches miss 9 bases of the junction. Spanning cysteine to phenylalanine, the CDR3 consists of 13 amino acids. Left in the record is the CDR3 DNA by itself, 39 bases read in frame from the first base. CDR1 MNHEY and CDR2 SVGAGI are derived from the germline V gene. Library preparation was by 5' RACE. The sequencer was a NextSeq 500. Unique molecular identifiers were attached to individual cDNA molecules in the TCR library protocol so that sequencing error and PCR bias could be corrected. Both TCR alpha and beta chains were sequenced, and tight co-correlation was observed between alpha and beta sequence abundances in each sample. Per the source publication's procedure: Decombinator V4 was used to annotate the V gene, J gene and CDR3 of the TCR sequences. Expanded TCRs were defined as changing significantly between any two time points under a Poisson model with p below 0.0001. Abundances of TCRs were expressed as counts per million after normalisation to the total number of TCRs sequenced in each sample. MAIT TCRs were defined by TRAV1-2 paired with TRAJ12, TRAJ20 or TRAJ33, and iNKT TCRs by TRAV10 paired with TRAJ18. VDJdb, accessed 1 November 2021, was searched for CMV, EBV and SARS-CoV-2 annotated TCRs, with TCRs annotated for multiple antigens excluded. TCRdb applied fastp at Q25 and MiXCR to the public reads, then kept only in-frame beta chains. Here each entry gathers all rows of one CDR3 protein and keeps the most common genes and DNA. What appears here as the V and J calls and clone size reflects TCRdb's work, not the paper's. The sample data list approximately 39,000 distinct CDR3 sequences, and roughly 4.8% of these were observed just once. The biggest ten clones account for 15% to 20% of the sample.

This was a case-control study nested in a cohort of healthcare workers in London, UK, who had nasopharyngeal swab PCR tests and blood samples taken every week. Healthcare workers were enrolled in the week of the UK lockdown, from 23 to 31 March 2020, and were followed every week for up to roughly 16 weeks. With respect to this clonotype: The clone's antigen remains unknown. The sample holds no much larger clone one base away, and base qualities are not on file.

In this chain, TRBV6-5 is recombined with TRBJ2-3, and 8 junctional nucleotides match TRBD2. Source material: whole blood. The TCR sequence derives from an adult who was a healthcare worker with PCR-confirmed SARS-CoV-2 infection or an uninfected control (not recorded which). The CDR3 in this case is CASRAPGGAAQYF. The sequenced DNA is TGTGCCAGCAGAGCACCGGGGGGGGCGGCGCAGTATTTT.